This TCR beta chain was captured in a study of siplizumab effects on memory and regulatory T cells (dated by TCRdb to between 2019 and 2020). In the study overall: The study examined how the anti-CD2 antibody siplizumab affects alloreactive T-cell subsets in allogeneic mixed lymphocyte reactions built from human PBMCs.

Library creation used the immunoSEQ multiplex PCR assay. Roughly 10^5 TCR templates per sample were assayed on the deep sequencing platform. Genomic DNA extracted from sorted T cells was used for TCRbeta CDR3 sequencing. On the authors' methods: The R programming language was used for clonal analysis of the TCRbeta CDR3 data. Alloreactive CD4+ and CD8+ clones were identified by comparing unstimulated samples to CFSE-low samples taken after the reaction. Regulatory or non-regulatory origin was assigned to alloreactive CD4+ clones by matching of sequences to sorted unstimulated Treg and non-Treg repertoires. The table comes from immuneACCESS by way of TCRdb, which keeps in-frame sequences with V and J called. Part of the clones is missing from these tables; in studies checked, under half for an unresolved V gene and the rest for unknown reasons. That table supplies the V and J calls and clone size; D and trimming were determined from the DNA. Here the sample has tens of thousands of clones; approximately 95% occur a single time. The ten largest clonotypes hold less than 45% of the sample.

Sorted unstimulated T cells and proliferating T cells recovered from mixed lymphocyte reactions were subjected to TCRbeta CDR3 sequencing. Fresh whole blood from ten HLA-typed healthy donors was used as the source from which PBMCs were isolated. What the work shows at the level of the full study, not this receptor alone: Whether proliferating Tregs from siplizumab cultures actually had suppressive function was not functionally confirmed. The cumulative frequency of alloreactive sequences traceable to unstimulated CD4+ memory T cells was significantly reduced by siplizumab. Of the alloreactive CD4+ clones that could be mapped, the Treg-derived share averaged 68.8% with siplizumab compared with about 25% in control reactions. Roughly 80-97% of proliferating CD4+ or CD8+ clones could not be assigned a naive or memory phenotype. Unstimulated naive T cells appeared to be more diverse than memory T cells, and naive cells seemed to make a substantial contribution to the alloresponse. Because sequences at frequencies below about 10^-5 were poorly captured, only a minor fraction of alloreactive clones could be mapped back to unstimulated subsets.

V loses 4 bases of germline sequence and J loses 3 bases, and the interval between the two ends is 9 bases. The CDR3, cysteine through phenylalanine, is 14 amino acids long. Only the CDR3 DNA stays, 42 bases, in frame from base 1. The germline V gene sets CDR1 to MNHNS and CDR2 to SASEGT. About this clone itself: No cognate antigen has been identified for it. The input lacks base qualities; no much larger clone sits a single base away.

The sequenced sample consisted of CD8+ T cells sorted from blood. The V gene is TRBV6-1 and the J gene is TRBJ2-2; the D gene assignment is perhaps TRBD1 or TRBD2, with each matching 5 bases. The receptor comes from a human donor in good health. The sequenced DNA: TGTGCCAGCAGTGGAGTGGGACACACCGGGGAGCTGTTTTTT. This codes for CASSGVGHTGELFF.